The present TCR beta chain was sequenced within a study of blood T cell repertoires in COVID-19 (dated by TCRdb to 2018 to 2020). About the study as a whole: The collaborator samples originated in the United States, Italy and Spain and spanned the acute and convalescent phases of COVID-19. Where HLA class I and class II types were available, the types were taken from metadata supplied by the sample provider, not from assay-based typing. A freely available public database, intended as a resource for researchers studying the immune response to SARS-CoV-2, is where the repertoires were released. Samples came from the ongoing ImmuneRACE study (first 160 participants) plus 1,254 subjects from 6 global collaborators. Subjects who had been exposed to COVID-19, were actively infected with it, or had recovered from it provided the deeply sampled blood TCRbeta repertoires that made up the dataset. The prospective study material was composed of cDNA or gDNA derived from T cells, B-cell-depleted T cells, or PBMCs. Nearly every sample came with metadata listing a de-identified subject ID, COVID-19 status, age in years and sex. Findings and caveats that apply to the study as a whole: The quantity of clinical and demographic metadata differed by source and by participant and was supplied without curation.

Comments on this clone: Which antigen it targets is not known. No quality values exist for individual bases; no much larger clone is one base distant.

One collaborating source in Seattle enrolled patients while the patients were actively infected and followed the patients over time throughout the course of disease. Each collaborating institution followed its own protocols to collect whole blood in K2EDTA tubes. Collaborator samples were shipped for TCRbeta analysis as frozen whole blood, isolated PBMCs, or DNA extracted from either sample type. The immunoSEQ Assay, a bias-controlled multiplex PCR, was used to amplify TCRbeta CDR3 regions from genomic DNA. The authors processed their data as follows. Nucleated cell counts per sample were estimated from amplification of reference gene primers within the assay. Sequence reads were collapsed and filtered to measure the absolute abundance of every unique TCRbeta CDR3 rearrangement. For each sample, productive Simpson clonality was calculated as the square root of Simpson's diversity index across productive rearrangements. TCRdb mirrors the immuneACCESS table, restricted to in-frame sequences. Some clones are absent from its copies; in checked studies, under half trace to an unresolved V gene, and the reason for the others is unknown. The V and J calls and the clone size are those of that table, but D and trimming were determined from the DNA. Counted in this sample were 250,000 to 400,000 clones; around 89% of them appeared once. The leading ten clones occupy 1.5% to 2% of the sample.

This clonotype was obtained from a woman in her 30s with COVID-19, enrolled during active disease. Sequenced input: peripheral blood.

The CDR3 protein is CASSYGQSEAFF. The sequenced DNA: TGTGCCAGCAGTTATGGACAGAGTGAAGCTTTCTTT. Recombination connected TRBV6-1 to TRBJ1-1, with TRBD1 tentatively as D gene (6 bases match). V lost 5 bases and J lost 7 bases; the stretch between them is 11 bases long. The cysteine opens and the phenylalanine closes a CDR3 of 12 amino acids. The sequence is cut down to CDR3 DNA, 36 bases in frame from base 1. As encoded in the germline V gene, CDR1 is MNHNS while CDR2 is SASEGT.